In this sample, the clone carrying this T cell receptor beta chain turned up a few times. Its antigen is still unknown. This specimen comes from a study of OX40 agonist ivuxolimab in advanced cancers. Study overall: Intravenous ivuxolimab was administered to patients every 2 weeks at 0.01 to 10 mg/kg.

This CDR3 is built from 15 residues. The V and J ends lost 2 bases and 1 base respectively, with 9 bases between them. The germline CDR1 and CDR2 sequences are SGDLS and YYNGEE. Only in-frame clones appear in the TCRdb table, and some are missing; sequencing was by immunoSEQ multiplex PCR. The sample yields more than 75,000 clones, about 80% seen once. Study results and caveats: Clonal expansion was seen in CD4+ and CD8+ blood T cells by week 6 at 0.1 to 3.0 mg/kg.

The source is an adult with an advanced solid tumor such as melanoma, head and neck, liver or kidney cancer. The source was CD4+ or CD8+ T cells sorted from blood, collected in a trial of the OX40 agonist ivuxolimab. The V call is TRBV9, the J call TRBJ2-2; a weak D match, TRBD1 (5 bases). DNA of the CDR3: TGTGCCAGCAGCGTCCAGGACAAGAACACCGGGGAGCTGTTTTTT. This encodes CASSVQDKNTGELFF.